The entry below describes one T cell receptor (beta chain). The data were taken from a study of shared clonotypes between healthy human individuals. The V gene lost 6 bases and the J gene lost 0 bases, with 9 bases spanning the gap. Per the germline V gene, CDR1 is LGHNA and CDR2 is YNFKEQ. There are 14 residues in the CDR3. Assay used: immunoSEQ multiplex PCR; TCRdb lists only in-frame clones, some missing. The sample includes 550,000 to 850,000 clones, over 65% of them seen just once. The clonotype was recovered from a woman aged 25-40 years in good health. The sequenced sample consisted of memory CD4+ T cells sorted from blood. The subset was: CD45RA-negative fraction. The chain recombines TRBV4-2 with TRBJ1-3; D call uncertain. The CDR3 region is CASRVEDSGNTIYF. The CDR3 DNA follows: TGTGCCAGCAGGGTCGAAGACTCTGGAAACACCATATATTTT.